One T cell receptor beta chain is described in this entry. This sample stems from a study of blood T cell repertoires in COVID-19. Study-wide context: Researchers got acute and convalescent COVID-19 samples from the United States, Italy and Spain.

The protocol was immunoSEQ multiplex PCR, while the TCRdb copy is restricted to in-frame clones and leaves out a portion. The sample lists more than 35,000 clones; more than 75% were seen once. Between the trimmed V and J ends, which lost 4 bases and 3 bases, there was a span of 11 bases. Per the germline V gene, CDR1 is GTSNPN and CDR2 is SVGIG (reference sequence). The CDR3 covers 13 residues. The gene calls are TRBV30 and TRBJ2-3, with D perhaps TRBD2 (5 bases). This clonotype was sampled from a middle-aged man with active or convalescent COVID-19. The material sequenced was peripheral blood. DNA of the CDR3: TGTGCCTGGACCCACCCGGGGACAGATACGCAGTATTTT. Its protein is CAWTHPGTDTQYF.